This entry concerns a single T cell receptor (beta chain). The antigen remains unidentified. The treatment: roughly 18 received Ad26.COV2.S at low or high dose, single or two shots; about 5 received placebo; per-sample allocation not given. Samples came from day 63 after the first vaccine or placebo injection. Based in Boston, the donor was an adult of 18-55 years. These data belong to a study of Ad26.COV2.S vaccination and SARS-CoV-2 variants. Across the whole study: Enrolled in COV1001, the donor was in the Ad26.COV2.S trial arm, which received the vaccine. Findings and limits, study-wide: Placebo recipients showed lower spike-specific TCR breadth than vaccinees. Post-vaccination breadth of spike-specific CD8+ and CD4+ T cell responses was reportedly substantial.

TCRdb's copy holds only in-frame clones and misses some; the assay was immunoSEQ multiplex PCR. The sample has around 350,000 clones, roughly 85% seen once. V was clipped by 7 bases and J by 8 bases, with 16 bases between them. The CDR3 is 13 residues long. Germline V gene sequence: CDR1 SEHNR, CDR2 FQNEAQ (reference sequence). This specimen was peripheral blood, taken in a trial of Ad26.COV2.S vaccine versus placebo. The clonotype comes from a person aged 18 to 59 who received the Ad26.COV2.S COVID-19 vaccine or a placebo. The V call is TRBV7-9, the J call TRBJ2-3; D is perhaps TRBD2 (6 bases). The CDR3 DNA is TGTGCCAGCACCCCGGGACTGATAGTTACGCAGTATTTT. It encodes CASTPGLIVTQYF. The variable domain in full, completed from reference TRBV7-9 and TRBJ2-3, reads DTGVSQNPRHKITKRGQNVTFRCDPISEHNRLYWYRQTLGQGPEFLTYFQNEAQLEKSRLLSDRFSAERPKGSFSTLEIQRTEQGDSAMYLCASTPGLIVTQYFGPGTRLTVL.